A selection of T cell receptor beta chains follows, all from one sample in a study of T cell changes during pregnancy in multiple sclerosis. Assay: immunoSEQ multiplex PCR; the TCRdb copy retains only in-frame clones and omits some. The table includes about 69,000 clones, roughly 92% detected once. This specimen consisted of peripheral blood, obtained in the third trimester of pregnancy. The source of these receptors is a female donor in good health, enrolled as a control in a pregnancy study. The CDR3 runs from the conserved cysteine through the conserved F or W. Each record gives: V gene, D gene, clone size, J gene, CDR3 DNA, CDR3 protein. A D gene is named only where the DNA matches it firmly. Only part of the rows carry a size: once, few, many, or a class if the clone is expanded.

v_call: TRBV6-4; d_call: TRBD1; clone_size: -; j_call: TRBJ1-6; cdr3_nt: TGTGCCAGCAAACCCAACAGGGGAGAGGGGTCACCCCTCCACTTT; cdr3_aa: CASKPNRGEGSPLHF
v_call: TRBV4-2; d_call: -; clone_size: -; j_call: TRBJ1-4; cdr3_nt: TGTGCCAGCAGCCGGTCCCTACGGGAGGGGGGTGAAAAACTGTTTTTT; cdr3_aa: CASSRSLREGGEKLFF
v_call: TRBV7-3; d_call: -; clone_size: -; j_call: TRBJ2-5; cdr3_nt: TGTGCCAGCAGCTTACTTGGAGAAGAGACCCAGTACTTC; cdr3_aa: CASSLLGEETQYF
v_call: TRBV18; d_call: -; clone_size: -; j_call: TRBJ2-5; cdr3_nt: TGTGCCAGCTCACCTAACACGGGACAAGAGACCCAGTACTTC; cdr3_aa: CASSPNTGQETQYF
v_call: TRBV7-8; d_call: TRBD2; clone_size: -; j_call: TRBJ2-7; cdr3_nt: TGTGCCAGCAGCCCTGGGGAGCGGGGGGCCTACGAGCAGTACTTC; cdr3_aa: CASSPGERGAYEQYF
v_call: TRBV7-2; d_call: TRBD1; clone_size: -; j_call: TRBJ1-5; cdr3_nt: TGTGCCAGCAGCTTAGTCCCAGGGGGCGGTCAGCCCCAGCATTTT; cdr3_aa: CASSLVPGGGQPQHF
v_call: TRBV4-1; d_call: -; clone_size: -; j_call: TRBJ2-1; cdr3_nt: TGCGCCAGCAGCCAAGGATGGAGGGGGCCGAATGAGCAGTTCTTC; cdr3_aa: CASSQGWRGPNEQFF
v_call: TRBV5-6; d_call: TRBD2; clone_size: -; j_call: TRBJ2-1; cdr3_nt: TGTGCCAGCAGCTTGGGACTAGCGGGGCGCAATGAGCAGTTCTTC; cdr3_aa: CASSLGLAGRNEQFF
v_call: TRBV11-3; d_call: TRBD1; clone_size: -; j_call: TRBJ2-1; cdr3_nt: TGTGCCAGCAGCTCTACTCCGACAGGGGGCAGGGAGCAGTTCTTC; cdr3_aa: CASSSTPTGGREQFF
v_call: TRBV7-9; d_call: -; clone_size: -; j_call: TRBJ1-2; cdr3_nt: TGTGCCAGCAGCTTGTCAGGGGCCAGCTATGGCTACACCTTC; cdr3_aa: CASSLSGASYGYTF
v_call: TRBV18; d_call: -; clone_size: -; j_call: TRBJ2-5; cdr3_nt: TGTGCCAGCTCACCACCCGGGTCACAAGAGACCCAGTACTTC; cdr3_aa: CASSPPGSQETQYF
v_call: TRBV14; d_call: TRBD1; clone_size: -; j_call: TRBJ2-7; cdr3_nt: TGTGCCAGCAGCCGACCGGGACAGGGGAGGTACGAGCAGTACTTC; cdr3_aa: CASSRPGQGRYEQYF
v_call: TRBV5-6; d_call: -; clone_size: -; j_call: TRBJ1-5; cdr3_nt: TGTGCCAGCAGCTCCCGGAATGGGGGGAGATGGAATCAGCCCCAGCATTTT; cdr3_aa: CASSSRNGGRWNQPQHF
v_call: TRBV6-4; d_call: TRBD1; clone_size: medium-sized; j_call: TRBJ2-1; cdr3_nt: TGTGCCAGCGGGCAGGGGGCTGGAGGTGAGCAGTTCTTC; cdr3_aa: CASGQGAGGEQFF
v_call: TRBV2; d_call: -; clone_size: -; j_call: TRBJ1-5; cdr3_nt: TGTGCCAGCAGTGAAGCGCTTCGGAATCAGCCCCAGCATTTT; cdr3_aa: CASSEALRNQPQHF
v_call: TRBV9; d_call: TRBD2; clone_size: once; j_call: TRBJ2-7; cdr3_nt: TGTGCCAGCAGCGACGGGACTAGCGGGAGATACGAGCAGTACTTC; cdr3_aa: CASSDGTSGRYEQYF
v_call: TRBV20-1; d_call: -; clone_size: once; j_call: TRBJ2-5; cdr3_nt: TGCAGTGCTTTCGAAGAGACCCAGTACTTC; cdr3_aa: CSAFEETQYF
v_call: TRBV30; d_call: -; clone_size: once; j_call: TRBJ2-6; cdr3_nt: TGTGCCTGGAGTTGGGGGGACAGATCCTCTGGGGCCAACGTCCTGACTTTC; cdr3_aa: CAWSWGDRSSGANVLTF
v_call: TRBV6-1; d_call: -; clone_size: -; j_call: TRBJ2-5; cdr3_nt: TGTGCCAGCAGTGAAACTCAATTACCCTTGCAAGAGACCCAGTACTTC; cdr3_aa: CASSETQLPLQETQYF
v_call: TRBV11-1; d_call: TRBD1; clone_size: -; j_call: TRBJ1-1; cdr3_nt: TGTGCCAGCAGCCCACGACGTGGACAGGGCTCCACCGGAGTTCTCTTT; cdr3_aa: CASSPRRGQGSTGVLF